This TCR beta chain was captured by sequencing in a study of T-cell reconstitution after alpha-beta-depleted transplantation in children. It was with unique molecular identifiers that the TCRbeta library was prepared. From the PCR reads, TCRdb called clonotypes with MiXCR, one entry per CDR3 protein. This table holds 600,000 to 700,000 distinct CDR3 sequences, roughly 13% found once. Trimming cost V 3 bases and J 7 bases, with 13 bases left between them. The CDR3 extends over 13 amino acids. Germline lookup yields CDR1 SQVTM and CDR2 ANQGSEA. The input for sequencing was PBMCs, taken before TCRalphabeta/CD19-depleted stem cell transplant. The clonotype originates from a girl between 2 and 10 years old with congenital amegakaryocytic thrombocytopenia, due to receive a stem cell transplant. The V call is TRBV29-1, the J call TRBJ2-1; D unclear. CDR3 protein: CSVDVSWDNEQFF. DNA of the CDR3: TGCAGCGTTGATGTCTCCTGGGATAATGAGCAGTTCTTC.